The 21 T cell receptor beta chains below come from one sample, sequenced in a study of identical twins (dated by TCRdb to 2016 to 2017). Libraries were made using 5' RACE. Data came from an Illumina HiSeq 2000. Clones were called with MiXCR by TCRdb after fastp trimmed the public reads at Q25, and only in-frame beta chains were retained. Entries are consolidated by CDR3 protein sequence, retaining the most common genes and DNA. Within this sample are about 340,000 distinct CDR3 sequences, with roughly an eighth of them counted one time only. The ten most abundant clones make up roughly 7.8% of the sample. This sample was also put to use in a study of yellow fever vaccine responses in identical twins.

The sequencing input was CD8+ T cells sorted from blood. The receptors derive from a woman younger than 30 in good health.

This clonotype was found a few times. The rearrangement links TRBV6-1 to TRBJ2-1, with 9 bases that match TRBD2. V trimming: 6 bases; J trimming: 4 bases; junction bases outside the gene matches: 7. This CDR3 comprises 15 residues. From germline, CDR1 is MNHNS and CDR2 SASEGT. This CDR3 is CASSLLTSGYNEQFF. CDR3 in DNA: TGTGCCAGCAGCCTCCTGACTAGCGGATACAATGAGCAGTTCTTC.

The V gene is TRBV12-3 or TRBV12-4, the J gene TRBJ2-5; 8 bases align to TRBD2. V lost 1 base, J lost 2 bases, and 12 bases stayed unmatched. The CDR3 sequence is 18 residues long. The CDR3 coding sequence is TGTGCCAGCAGTTTAGTTATCTATACTAGCGGATCTCAAGAGACCCAGTACTTC. Protein sequence: CASSLVIYTSGSQETQYF.

This clonotype was seen only a few times. CDR3 sequence reads: CASSHLGAPTDTQYF. The CDR3 DNA is TGTGCCAGCAGCCATCTGGGGGCCCCCACAGATACGCAGTATTTT. The rearrangement uses TRBV3-1 and TRBJ2-3; a possible D gene is TRBD1 (6 bases). Germline loops: CDR1 LGHDT, CDR2 YNNKEL (reference sequence). The CDR3 consists of 15 residues. Trimming stripped 3 bases from V and 2 bases from J, with 12 bases between.

This clonotype has just a few counts. The chain combines TRBV6-4 with TRBJ2-2; either TRBD1 or TRBD2 may supply D (5 bases each). V was clipped by 4 bases and J by 0 bases, with 9 bases between them. The CDR3 loop spans 15 amino acids. Germline V gene sequence: CDR1 MRHNA, CDR2 SNTAGT. The DNA of the CDR3 is TGTGCCAGCAGTGCTGAGGGGTCGAACACCGGGGAGCTGTTTTTT. Amino acid sequence: CASSAEGSNTGELFF.

This clonotype was seen ten or more times. The rearrangement joins TRBV6-2 or TRBV6-3 to TRBJ2-3; 7 positions match TRBD2. Trimming at V came to 2 bases and at J to 4 bases, leaving 18 bases not matched to a gene. CDR1 and CDR2 from the germline V gene are MNHEY and SVGEGT. The CDR3 spans 19 residues. Here the CDR3 DNA reads TGTGCCAGCAGTTACCTAATAGCGGGTAGCCTCCGAAGCGCAGATACGCAGTATTTT. This gives the protein CASSYLIAGSLRSADTQYF.

In this sample, this clonotype turned up a few times. This sequence joins TRBV13 and TRBJ2-7, with 10 nucleotides matching TRBD1. The CDR3 runs to 17 residues. Germline assignment: CDR1 PRHDT and CDR2 FYEKMQ (reference sequence). V dropped 4 bases and J dropped 3; count of bases not matched to a gene: 12. The CDR3 sequence is CASSCQLKTGGHYEQYF. DNA of the CDR3: TGTGCCAGCAGCTGCCAACTGAAGACAGGGGGCCACTACGAGCAGTACTTC.

This clonotype showed up just a few times. The chain has TRBV15 and TRBJ2-7; no firm D call. The CDR3 is 13 amino acids. Germline CDR1 reads LNHNV; CDR2 reads YYDKDF (reference sequence). V lost 4 bases, J lost 1 base, and 8 bases lay in between. DNA for the CDR3: TGTGCCACCAGCACTGCTGTTTCCTACGAGCAGTACTTC. It codes for CATSTAVSYEQYF.

This clonotype was counted a few times. The chain joins TRBV4-2 to TRBJ2-1, with TRBD2 identical over 11 bases. This CDR3 spans 16 amino acids. Germline CDR1 and CDR2: LGHNA and YNFKEQ. The ends lost 4 bases at V and 7 bases at J; junction bases unmatched: 9. The CDR3 nucleotides read TGTGCCAGCAGCCCCGGGACTAGCGGCCAGTTTAATGAGCAGTTCTTC. Encoded protein: CASSPGTSGQFNEQFF.

CDR3 DNA sequence: TGTGCCAGCAGTGCGTGGAGGCAAGAGACCCAGTACTTC. Translated, it gives CASSAWRQETQYF. The rearrangement joins TRBV2 to TRBJ2-5, with D possibly TRBD2 on 5 matching bases. Germline V gives CDR1 SNHLY, CDR2 FYNNEI. The CDR3 has 13 amino acids. Trimming removed 4 bases at V and 2 bases at J, with 8 bases between.

This clonotype was found a few times. The rearrangement links TRBV9 to TRBJ2-1; D possibly matches TRBD1 or TRBD2 (5 bases each). V was cut by 0 bases and J by 3 bases, with 13 bases left in between. The germline CDR1 and CDR2 sequences are SGDLS and YYNGEE. This CDR3 has 16 residues. The CDR3 loop is CASSVVGETLYNEQFF. CDR3 DNA: TGTGCCAGCAGCGTAGTGGGGGAGACCCTCTACAATGAGCAGTTCTTC.

The chain carries TRBV11-3 and TRBJ2-1; TRBD1 matches at 9 bases. V was pared by 3 bases and J by 8 bases, with 14 bases of the junction left unmatched. CDR1 is SGHNT and CDR2 is YENEEA in the germline V gene. This CDR3 contains 17 residues. The CDR3 reads CASSFEAGDRDYDEQFF. DNA for the CDR3: TGTGCCAGCAGCTTCGAGGCGGGGGACAGGGATTATGATGAGCAGTTCTTC.

The V gene is TRBV4-1, the J gene TRBJ2-7, with D maybe TRBD1 (6 bases). This CDR3 region has 14 residues. Germline assignment: CDR1 MGHRA and CDR2 YSYEKL. Trimming cost V 2 bases and J 7 bases, with 15 bases left between them. CDR3 sequence: CASSQKAGTREQYF. DNA for the CDR3: TGCGCCAGCAGCCAAAAGGCCGGGACACGAGAGCAGTACTTC.

This chain uses TRBV20-1 with TRBJ2-1; a possible D gene is TRBD2 (6 bases). This CDR3 region has 14 residues. The ends were cut back, 1 base at V and 4 bases at J, with 11 bases in the middle. Germline V gene data show CDR1 as DFQATT and CDR2 as SNEGSKA (reference sequence). This CDR3 reads CSARGASEYNEQFF. CDR3 coding DNA: TGCAGTGCTAGAGGAGCTAGCGAATACAATGAGCAGTTCTTC.

The sample holds a few counts of this clonotype. The J gene is TRBJ1-4, the V gene TRBV7-9; a weak D match, TRBD1 (5 bases). The CDR3 has 15 amino acids. Germline V gene data show CDR1 as SEHNR and CDR2 as FQNEAQ (reference sequence). Trimming removed 1 base from V and 3 bases from J, with 9 bases in between. DNA for the CDR3: TGTGCCAGCAGCTTAGATCAGGGCCCTAATGAAAAACTGTTTTTT. Translated, it gives CASSLDQGPNEKLFF.

The chain joins TRBV2 to TRBJ1-4; 11 bases are a match to TRBD1. The CDR3 sequence is 16 residues long. CDR1 SNHLY and CDR2 FYNNEI come from the germline V gene. J lost 2 bases, V lost 4 bases, and 3 bases had no gene match. This CDR3 reads CASSGTGGWTNEKLFF. The CDR3 DNA reads as TGTGCCAGCAGTGGGACAGGGGGCTGGACTAATGAAAAACTGTTTTTT.

This sequence joins TRBV2 and TRBJ2-7; D is tentatively TRBD1 or TRBD2 (5 bases each). This CDR3 comprises 14 residues. Trimming shortened V by 5 bases and J by 1 base, and 12 bases separated the two germline ends. Germline loops: CDR1 SNHLY, CDR2 FYNNEI. CDR3 protein: CASSQMGPSYEQYV. CDR3 nucleotides: TGTGCCAGCAGTCAAATGGGACCGTCCTACGAGCAGTACGTC.

This clonotype was counted ten times or more. The CDR3: CASSYLAGGYNEQFF. CDR3 bases: TGTGCCAGCAGTTATCTAGCGGGGGGGTACAATGAGCAGTTCTTC. This chain joins TRBV6-2 or TRBV6-3 and TRBJ2-1; 12 nucleotides line up with TRBD2. This CDR3 spans 15 amino acids. Germline V gene sequence: CDR1 MNHEY, CDR2 SVGEGT. Trimming cost V 3 bases and J 4 bases; bases outside gene matches: 1.

This chain joins TRBV4-1 and TRBJ2-2, with TRBD2 identical over 11 bases. The CDR3 runs to 17 residues. With V trimmed by 1 base and J by 0 bases, 1 base remained unmatched. The germline V gene has CDR1 MGHRA and CDR2 YSYEKL. The CDR3 DNA is TGCGCCAGCAGCCAAGCTAGCGGGGGGCCGAACACCGGGGAGCTGTTTTTT. It encodes CASSQASGGPNTGELFF.

The sample holds a few counts of this clonotype. The chain uses TRBV5-1 and TRBJ2-1, with D maybe TRBD1 (5 bases). Germline CDR1 and CDR2: SGHRS and YFSETQ. The V gene lost 6 bases and the J gene lost 8 bases, with 18 bases spanning the gap. This CDR3 is built from 14 residues. The CDR3 sequence is CASTHSGWSDEQFF. The CDR3 nucleotides are TGCGCCAGCACCCACTCAGGGTGGAGCGATGAGCAGTTCTTC.

This clonotype was counted a few times. The chain combines TRBV20-1 with TRBJ2-1; D gene unclear. V was cut by 3 bases and J by 5 bases, with 8 bases left in between. The CDR3 spans 12 residues. Germline-derived CDR1 and CDR2 are DFQATT and SNEGSKA (reference sequence). The CDR3, as DNA: TGCAGTGCTAGTCCCGCCGACAATGAGCAGTTCTTC. Amino acid sequence: CSASPADNEQFF.

V gene TRBV10-3 combines with J gene TRBJ1-2; D is uncertain. The CDR3 loop spans 16 amino acids. Germline V gene lookup returns CDR1 ENHRY and CDR2 SYGVKD. Trimming stripped 3 bases from V and 2 bases from J, with 16 bases between. The CDR3 reads CAISDHNGGENYGYTF. The CDR3 bases are TGTGCCATCAGTGACCACAATGGCGGGGAGAACTATGGCTACACCTTC.